A selection of T cell receptor beta chains follows, all from one sample in a study of CD8 T cells in ankylosing spondylitis. TCRdb re-called the 5' RACE reads with MiXCR, one entry per CDR3 protein. This repertoire shows 84,000 or so distinct CDR3 sequences, about 27% found once; its top ten account for 50% to 60%. Sequencing was performed on blood, either unsorted or a sorted T cell fraction (not recorded which). All receptors come from a male donor with ankylosing spondylitis or in good health (not recorded which). Both conserved end residues are part of each CDR3. The order of the fields is clone size, V gene, D gene, J gene, CDR3 protein, CDR3 DNA. The D gene is left open where the match is weak. Not every row has a clone size; where given, it reads once, few, many or a size class.

clone_size: few
v_call: TRBV7-6
d_call: -
j_call: TRBJ2-4
cdr3_aa: CASSSGGKNIQYF
cdr3_nt: TGTGCCAGCAGCTCCGGTGGCAAAAACATTCAGTACTTC

clone_size: few
v_call: TRBV5-1
d_call: -
j_call: TRBJ1-1
cdr3_aa: CASSMEVGEAFF
cdr3_nt: TGCGCCAGCAGCATGGAAGTGGGCGAAGCTTTCTTT

clone_size: -
v_call: TRBV28
d_call: TRBD1
j_call: TRBJ1-2
cdr3_aa: CASSGTGSSHGYTF
cdr3_nt: TGTGCCAGCAGCGGGACAGGCTCGAGCCATGGCTACACCTTC

clone_size: -
v_call: TRBV11-2
d_call: -
j_call: TRBJ1-1
cdr3_aa: CASSSLQGNTEAFF
cdr3_nt: TGTGCCAGCAGCTCTCTACAGGGGAACACTGAAGCTTTCTTT

clone_size: once
v_call: TRBV7-6
d_call: TRBD1
j_call: TRBJ2-1
cdr3_aa: CASSLGTEYYNEQFF
cdr3_nt: TGTGCCAGCAGTCTAGGGACAGAATATTACAATGAGCAGTTCTTC

clone_size: few
v_call: TRBV7-9
d_call: -
j_call: TRBJ1-1
cdr3_aa: CASSYQGPAFF
cdr3_nt: TGTGCCAGCAGCTATCAAGGTCCAGCTTTCTTT

clone_size: -
v_call: TRBV4-1
d_call: TRBD2
j_call: TRBJ2-4
cdr3_aa: CASSQAGGGVGNIQYF
cdr3_nt: TGCGCCAGCAGCCAGGCCGGGGGAGGGGTTGGAAACATTCAGTACTTC

clone_size: few
v_call: TRBV7-9
d_call: -
j_call: TRBJ2-2
cdr3_aa: CASSLEHTGELFF
cdr3_nt: TGTGCCAGCAGTTTGGAACACACCGGGGAGCTGTTTTTT

clone_size: -
v_call: TRBV29-1
d_call: -
j_call: TRBJ1-2
cdr3_aa: CSVSGDGYTF
cdr3_nt: TGCAGCGTTTCGGGCGACGGCTACACCTTC

clone_size: -
v_call: TRBV12-3/TRBV12-4
d_call: TRBD2
j_call: TRBJ2-3
cdr3_aa: CASSSSGRTDTQYF
cdr3_nt: TGTGCCAGCAGTTCAAGCGGGAGAACAGATACGCAGTATTTT

clone_size: once
v_call: TRBV20-1
d_call: TRBD2
j_call: TRBJ2-1
cdr3_aa: CSAPGLAGGPAEQFF
cdr3_nt: TGCAGTGCTCCGGGACTAGCGGGGGGCCCTGCGGAGCAGTTCTTC

clone_size: -
v_call: TRBV7-3
d_call: -
j_call: TRBJ2-2
cdr3_aa: CASSFQTGGELFF
cdr3_nt: TGTGCCAGCAGCTTCCAAACTGGCGGGGAGCTGTTTTTT

clone_size: many
v_call: TRBV5-1
d_call: TRBD1
j_call: TRBJ2-7
cdr3_aa: CASSLVRTGSGDEQYF
cdr3_nt: TGCGCCAGCAGCTTGGTGAGGACAGGGAGTGGCGACGAGCAGTACTTC

clone_size: few
v_call: TRBV10-3
d_call: -
j_call: TRBJ2-2
cdr3_aa: CAIRVVTTGELFF
cdr3_nt: TGTGCCATCAGAGTGGTAACCACCGGGGAGCTGTTTTTT

clone_size: -
v_call: TRBV5-1
d_call: -
j_call: TRBJ2-5
cdr3_aa: CASSLLDSTQETQYF
cdr3_nt: TGCGCCAGCAGCTTGTTAGATTCAACCCAAGAGACCCAGTACTTC

clone_size: -
v_call: TRBV6-1
d_call: -
j_call: TRBJ1-1
cdr3_aa: CASSDNGGLNTEAFF
cdr3_nt: TGTGCCAGCAGTGATAATGGGGGGCTGAACACTGAAGCTTTCTTT

clone_size: -
v_call: TRBV7-2
d_call: -
j_call: TRBJ2-1
cdr3_aa: CASSSRGGGAGEQFF
cdr3_nt: TGTGCCAGCAGCTCCAGGGGAGGGGGCGCGGGTGAGCAGTTCTTC

clone_size: -
v_call: TRBV11-3
d_call: TRBD2
j_call: TRBJ2-1
cdr3_aa: CASSLEDLGPAGEEQFF
cdr3_nt: TGTGCCAGCAGCTTAGAGGATCTGGGACCAGCGGGAGAAGAGCAGTTCTTC

clone_size: -
v_call: TRBV20-1
d_call: -
j_call: TRBJ2-5
cdr3_aa: CSAPEGGQETQYF
cdr3_nt: TGCAGTGCACCGGAGGGCGGACAAGAGACCCAGTACTTC

clone_size: -
v_call: TRBV7-9
d_call: -
j_call: TRBJ2-1
cdr3_aa: CASSLVHSNEQFF
cdr3_nt: TGTGCCAGCAGCTTAGTCCACAGCAATGAGCAGTTCTTC

clone_size: -
v_call: TRBV5-1
d_call: -
j_call: TRBJ2-1
cdr3_aa: CASSLVAETRVYNEQFF
cdr3_nt: TGCGCCAGCAGCTTGGTCGCTGAGACTAGGGTTTACAATGAGCAGTTCTTC

clone_size: -
v_call: TRBV20-1
d_call: -
j_call: TRBJ1-3
cdr3_aa: CSARGLITISGNTIYF
cdr3_nt: TGCAGTGCTAGAGGTCTCATCACCATCTCTGGAAACACCATATATTTT